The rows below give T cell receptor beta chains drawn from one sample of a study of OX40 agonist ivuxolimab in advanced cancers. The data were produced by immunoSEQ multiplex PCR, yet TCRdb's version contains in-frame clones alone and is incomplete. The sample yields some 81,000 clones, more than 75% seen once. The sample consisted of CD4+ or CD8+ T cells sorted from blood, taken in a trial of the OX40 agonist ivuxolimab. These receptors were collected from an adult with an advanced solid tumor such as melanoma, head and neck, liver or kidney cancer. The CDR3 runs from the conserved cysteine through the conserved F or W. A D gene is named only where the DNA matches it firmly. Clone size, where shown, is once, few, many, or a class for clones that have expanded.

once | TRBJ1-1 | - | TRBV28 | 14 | TGTGCCAGCAGACGACAGCTGATGAACACTGAAGCTTTCTTT | CASRRQLMNTEAFF
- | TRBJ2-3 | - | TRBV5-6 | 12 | TGTGCCAGCAGCTTGTGGTCAGATACGCAGTATTTT | CASSLWSDTQYF
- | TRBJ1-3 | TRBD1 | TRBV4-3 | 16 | TGCGCCAGCAGCCAGGACAGGGGGCTCGCTGGAAACACCATATATTTT | CASSQDRGLAGNTIYF
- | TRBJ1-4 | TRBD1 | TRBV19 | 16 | TGTGCCAGTAGTATTTCCGGGACAGGGGCTAATGAAAAACTGTTTTTT | CASSISGTGANEKLFF
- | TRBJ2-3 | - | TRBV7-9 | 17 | TGTGCCAGCAGCTTGACCCACCCGGCGGATAGCACAGATACGCAGTATTTT | CASSLTHPADSTDTQYF
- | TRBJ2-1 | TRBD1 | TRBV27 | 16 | TGTGCCAGCATACGCCGCGGGACAGGGGGGTGGGCTGAGCAGTTCTTC | CASIRRGTGGWAEQFF
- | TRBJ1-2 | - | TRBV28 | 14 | TGTGCCAGCAGTTTATCGGTAGGATACTATGGCTACACCTTC | CASSLSVGYYGYTF
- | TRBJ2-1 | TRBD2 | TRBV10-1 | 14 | TGCGCCAGCAGCGCGGGGGGGGGTTTGAATGAGCAGTTCTTC | CASSAGGGLNEQFF
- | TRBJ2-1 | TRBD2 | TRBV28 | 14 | TGTGCCAGCAGTTTTCTAGCGGGAGTAGGTGAGCAGTTCTTC | CASSFLAGVGEQFF
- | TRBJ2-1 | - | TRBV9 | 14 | TGTGCCAGCAGCGTAGAGAGCAGGAGCAATGAGCAGTTCTTC | CASSVESRSNEQFF
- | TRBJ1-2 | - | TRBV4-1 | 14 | TGCGCCAGCAGCCAAGCTCGACAGCCCTATGGCTACACCTTC | CASSQARQPYGYTF
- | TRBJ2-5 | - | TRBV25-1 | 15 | TGTGCCAGCAGGGAACACAAGGGAAGGCAGGAGACCCAGTACTTC | CASREHKGRQETQYF
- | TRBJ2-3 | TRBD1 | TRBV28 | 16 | TGTGCCAGCAGTTTTGAGGGACAGGGGATCACAGATACGCAGTATTTT | CASSFEGQGITDTQYF
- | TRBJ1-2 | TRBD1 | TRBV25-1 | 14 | TGTGCCAGCAGCCGGACAGGGTCGGTCTATGGCTACACCTTC | CASSRTGSVYGYTF
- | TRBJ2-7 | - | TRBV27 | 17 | TGTGCCAGCAGGAACGCGATTCAGGGAAGGAGCTCCTACGAGCAGTACTTC | CASRNAIQGRSSYEQYF
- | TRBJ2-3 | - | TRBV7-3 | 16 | TGTGCCAGCAGCTTAGGGGACCTAAAGTTCGCAGATACGCAGTATTTT | CASSLGDLKFADTQYF
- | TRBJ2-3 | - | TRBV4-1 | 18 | TGCGCCAGCAGCCAAGATGTAGGACTACATGGTCGCACAGATACGCAGTATTTT | CASSQDVGLHGRTDTQYF
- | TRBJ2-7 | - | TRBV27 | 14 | TGTGCCAGCAGTCGGGACCAGTACGCCTACGAGCAGTACTTC | CASSRDQYAYEQYF
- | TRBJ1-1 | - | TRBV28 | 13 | TGTGCCACCTCGGGACGCCCGAACACTGAAGCTTTCTTT | CATSGRPNTEAFF
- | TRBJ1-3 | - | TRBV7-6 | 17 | TGTGCCAGCAGCCGAAGTTCTGGGGGATTCTCTGGAAACACCATATATTTT | CASSRSSGGFSGNTIYF
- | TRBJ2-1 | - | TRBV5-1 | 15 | TGCGCCAGCAGCTCCCGGGAGAGGGGTAAGAATGAGCAGTTCTTC | CASSSRERGKNEQFF
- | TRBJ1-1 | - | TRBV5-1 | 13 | TGCGCCAGCAGCTTCTTAAAAGACACTGAAGCTTTCTTT | CASSFLKDTEAFF
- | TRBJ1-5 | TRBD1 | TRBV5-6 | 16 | TGTGCCAGCATCCTCTACCGGGACAGGGGGCATCAGCCCCAGCATTTT | CASILYRDRGHQPQHF
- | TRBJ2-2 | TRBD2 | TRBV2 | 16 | TGTGCCAGCAGTGCAAGAAAGGGAGGGGTAATCGGGGAGCTGTTTTTT | CASSARKGGVIGELFF
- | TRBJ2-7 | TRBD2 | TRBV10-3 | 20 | TGTGCCATCAGTGAGAGGGGACTAGCGGGGGGCCGCACCTTCCTCTACGAGCAGTACTTC | CAISERGLAGGRTFLYEQYF
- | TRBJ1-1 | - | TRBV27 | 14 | TGTGCCAGCAGTTTTAGCAGGGCGGGCACTGAAGCTTTCTTT | CASSFSRAGTEAFF
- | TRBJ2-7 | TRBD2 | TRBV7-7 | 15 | TGTGCCAGCAGCTTATTGAGCGGGGGAGGCTACGAGCAGTACTTC | CASSLLSGGGYEQYF
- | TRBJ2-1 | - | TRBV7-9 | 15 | TGTGCCAGCAGCTTACAGACTGGAACCTACAATGAGCAGTTCTTC | CASSLQTGTYNEQFF
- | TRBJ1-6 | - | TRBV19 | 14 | TGTGCCAGTAGTATGGTGGGGATTGATTCACCCCTCCACTTT | CASSMVGIDSPLHF
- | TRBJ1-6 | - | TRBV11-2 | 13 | TGTGCCAGCAGCTTAGAGGGGAATTCACCCCTCCACTTT | CASSLEGNSPLHF
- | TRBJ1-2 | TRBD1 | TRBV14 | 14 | TGTGCCAGCAGACGATCACAGGGGGCATATGGCTACACCTTC | CASRRSQGAYGYTF
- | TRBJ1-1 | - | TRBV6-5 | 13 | TGTGCCAGCAGTTCCAACAGGAACACTGAAGCTTTCTTT | CASSSNRNTEAFF
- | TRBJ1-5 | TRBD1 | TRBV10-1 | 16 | TGCGCCAGCAGACTGGACAGGATCCTACGTAATCAGCCCCAGCATTTT | CASRLDRILRNQPQHF
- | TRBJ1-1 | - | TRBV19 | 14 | TGTGCCAGTACCGGGACGGTGGGAGGAACTGAAGCTTTCTTT | CASTGTVGGTEAFF
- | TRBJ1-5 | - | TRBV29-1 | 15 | TGCAGCTTAACCACGGGGCCTTTGGGAAATCAGCCCCAGCATTTT | CSLTTGPLGNQPQHF
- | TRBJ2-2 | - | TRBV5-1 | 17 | TGCGCCAGCAGCCGAATACTACAGGGAAAGAGGGCCGGGGAGCTGTTTTTT | CASSRILQGKRAGELFF
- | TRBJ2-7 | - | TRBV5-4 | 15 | TGTGCCAGCAGCTTGGGGGACCGAAACTCCTACGAGCAGTACTTC | CASSLGDRNSYEQYF
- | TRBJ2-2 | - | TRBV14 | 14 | TGTGCCAGCAGCCCGGACCGGAACACCGGGGAGCTGTTTTTT | CASSPDRNTGELFF
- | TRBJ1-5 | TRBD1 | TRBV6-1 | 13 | TGTGCCAGCAGTTGGACAGGTTATCAGCCCCAGCATTTT | CASSWTGYQPQHF
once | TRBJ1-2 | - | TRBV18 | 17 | TGTGCCAGCTCACCAGCGCGTGCAGGGCAGGGGTACTATGGCTACACCTTC | CASSPARAGQGYYGYTF
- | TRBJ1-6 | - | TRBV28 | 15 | TGTGCCAGCAGTTTTGTAGGGAGCGGTAATTCACCCCTCCACTTT | CASSFVGSGNSPLHF
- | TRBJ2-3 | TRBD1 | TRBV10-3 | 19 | TGTGCCATCAGTGACAGGGGGCGAGGAATAGGCGGATTCACAGATACGCAGTATTTT | CAISDRGRGIGGFTDTQYF
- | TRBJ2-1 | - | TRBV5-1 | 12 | TGCGCCAGCAGCTTTTCGGGCCATGAGCAGTTCTTC | CASSFSGHEQFF
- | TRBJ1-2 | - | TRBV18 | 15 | TGTGCCAGCTCACTGAGCGGGGGCCAGTTCTATGGCTACACCTTC | CASSLSGGQFYGYTF